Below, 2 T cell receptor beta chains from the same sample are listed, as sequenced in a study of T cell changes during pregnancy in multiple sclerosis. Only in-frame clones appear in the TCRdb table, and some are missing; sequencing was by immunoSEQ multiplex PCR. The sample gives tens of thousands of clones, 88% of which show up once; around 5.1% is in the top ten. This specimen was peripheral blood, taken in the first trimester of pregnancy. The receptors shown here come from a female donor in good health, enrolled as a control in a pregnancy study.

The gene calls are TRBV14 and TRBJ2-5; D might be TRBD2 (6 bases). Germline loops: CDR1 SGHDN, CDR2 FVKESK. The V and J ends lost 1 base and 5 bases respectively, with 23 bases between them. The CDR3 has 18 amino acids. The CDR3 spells CASSQVSLGQGLSETQYF. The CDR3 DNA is TGTGCCAGCAGCCAAGTAAGCTTGGGTCAGGGACTGAGTGAGACCCAGTACTTC.

CDR3 protein: CASSFGLLAYEQYF. DNA of the CDR3: TGCGCCAGCAGCTTTGGACTCCTTGCCTACGAGCAGTACTTC. The chain combines TRBV5-1 with TRBJ2-7; D is perhaps TRBD2 (5 bases). The V gene lost 2 bases and the J gene lost 2 bases, with 11 bases spanning the gap. CDR3 length: 14 residues. Germline CDR1 and CDR2: SGHRS and YFSETQ.